This TCR beta chain was sequenced in a study of CD8+CD57+ T cells in acquired aplastic anemia. The overall study: When averaged, DNA from sorted CD4+ and CD8+ cells came to 3.2 ug.

This clonotype was counted ten times or more. Its antigen is unidentified. Points from the study as a whole: Significant differences in CD8+ Simpson's diversity were not observed between patients and controls.

Patients chosen for sequencing had shown CD8+CD57+ cell expansion by flow cytometry. No therapy was given to patients before blood sampling. This CDR3 comprises 11 residues. Per germline, CDR1 SEHNR and CDR2 FQNEAQ (reference sequence). V lost 5 bases, J lost 8 bases, and 9 bases lay in between. The use of genomic DNA as template underpinned the TCR beta VDJ and CDR3 profiling. MiXCR, run by TCRdb on the reads, gives a single entry per CDR3 protein. The data hold roughly 250,000 distinct CDR3 sequences, with around 46% observed a single time. This clonotype originated in a human donor with aplastic anemia. The sequenced material came from sorted CD4+, CD8+, or CD8+CD57+ T cells (not recorded which) from PBMCs. V gene TRBV7-9 combines with J gene TRBJ1-1; no reliable D call. The CDR3 DNA reads TGTGCCAGCAGCGCGGGTCGAGAAGCTTTCTTT. It codes for CASSAGREAFF.